The 20 T cell receptor beta chains below come from one sample, sequenced in a study of neurological immune-mediated disorders. TCRdb re-called the 5' RACE reads through MiXCR, storing one row per CDR3 protein. The sample includes just over 95,000 distinct CDR3 sequences, roughly 3.5% of them seen just once. Sample: PBMCs. Every receptor here comes from a woman aged 18 to 35 with multiple sclerosis.

This clonotype was seen repeatedly, ten times or more. The chain employs TRBV20-1 and TRBJ1-3; possibly TRBD1 for D (6 bases). The CDR3 is 13 amino acids. The V gene lost 5 bases and the J gene lost 4 bases, with 12 bases spanning the gap. CDR1 and CDR2 from the germline V gene are DFQATT and SNEGSKA (reference sequence). The chain's CDR3 is CSAPQGSGNTIYF. The CDR3 DNA reads as TGCAGTGCTCCACAGGGTTCCGGAAACACCATATATTTT.

This clonotype was counted a few times. This sequence may be a read error, since a much larger clone differs from it by one base. The rearrangement joins TRBV20-1 to TRBJ1-1; 8 positions agree with TRBD1. Germline CDR1 and CDR2: DFQATT and SNEGSKA (reference sequence). The CDR3 sequence is 14 residues long. V shed 4 bases, J shed 1 base, and the junction held 5 bases outside the gene matches. Here the CDR3 reads CSAIHGQGNTEAFF. For the CDR3, the DNA is TGCAGTGCTATTCACGGACAGGGGAACACTGAAGCTTTCTTT.

This clonotype was detected many times. V usage is TRBV20-1 and J usage is TRBJ2-7; 7 nucleotides align to TRBD1. Germline CDR1 reads DFQATT; CDR2 reads SNEGSKA (reference sequence). This CDR3 has 14 amino acids. Germline trimming cut 4 bases from V and 4 bases from J; bases unmatched to any gene: 10. As DNA, the CDR3 is TGCAGTGCTACTGGGCAGGGGGTTCGGTACGAGCAGTACTTC. Its protein is CSATGQGVRYEQYF.

The J gene is TRBJ1-2, the V gene TRBV30, with TRBD1 matching 7 bases. CDR3 length equals 12 residues. Looked up from germline, CDR1 is GTSNPN and CDR2 is SVGIG (reference sequence). V was clipped by 3 bases and J by 6 bases; unmatched bases: 4. CDR3: CAWSETGDGYTF. The DNA of the CDR3 is TGTGCCTGGAGCGAAACAGGGGATGGCTACACCTTC. The variable domain in full, completed from reference TRBV30 and TRBJ1-2, reads SQTIHQWPATLVQPVGSPLSLECTVEGTSNPNLYWYRQAAGRGLQLLFYSVGIGQISSEVPQNLSASRPQDRQFILSSKKLLLSDSGFYLCAWSETGDGYTFGSGTRLTVV.

This clonotype was found many times. The chain recombines TRBV29-1 with TRBJ2-7, with 8 bases fitting TRBD1. This CDR3 has 14 residues. V dropped 7 bases and J dropped 0; count of bases not matched to a gene: 8. Germline CDR1 and CDR2: SQVTM and ANQGSEA. The CDR3 DNA reads as TGCAGCGCCCAGTCGGACAGGGTCTCCTACGAGCAGTACTTC. This gives the protein CSAQSDRVSYEQYF.

This clonotype was counted at least ten times. V gene TRBV29-1 combines with J gene TRBJ1-2; 7 bases fit TRBD1. Losses at the gene ends were 5 bases for V and 6 bases for J; bases not matched to a gene: 3. The CDR3 is 11 residues long. CDR1 and CDR2 from the germline V gene are SQVTM and ANQGSEA. In DNA, the CDR3 is TGCAGCGTTAAAACAGGGGATGGCTACACCTTC. Its protein product is CSVKTGDGYTF.

This clonotype was seen many times. The rearrangement joins TRBV7-2 to TRBJ2-2; D remains unclear. The CDR3 extends over 13 amino acids. V lost 3 bases and J lost 6, with 8 bases in between. CDR1 is SGHTA and CDR2 is FQGNSA in the germline V gene. For the CDR3, the DNA is TGTGCCAGCAGCTTCAGGCTAGCCGGGGAGCTGTTTTTT. Protein product: CASSFRLAGELFF.

Many counts were recorded for this clonotype. The chain joins TRBV5-1 to TRBJ2-1; 11 bases agree with TRBD2. CDR3 length equals 16 residues. The germline gives CDR1 SGHRS, CDR2 YFSETQ. Trimming cost V 5 bases and J 8 bases; bases outside gene matches: 12. The CDR3 sequence is CASSPGLAGGLHEQFF. CDR3 in DNA: TGCGCCAGCAGTCCAGGTCTAGCGGGGGGCCTCCATGAGCAGTTCTTC.

As concerns this clonotype: At one of its ends the junction is not consistent with the germline gene, which may arise from a read error. The V and J genes are TRBV7-8 and TRBJ2-4, with D possibly matching TRBD2 (5 bases). Germline V CDR1 and CDR2: SGHVS, FQNEAQ. The CDR3 covers 17 residues. The CDR3 is CASTFMPVNLAKKIQYF. CDR3 nucleotide sequence: TGTGCCAGCACCTTCATGCCGGTTAACCTAGCCAAAAAAATTCAGTACTTC.

This clonotype was observed many times. The chain couples TRBV29-1 to TRBJ2-3, with TRBD2 matching over 12 bases. The CDR3 sequence is 15 residues long. The V gene's germline CDR1 is SQVTM and CDR2 ANQGSEA. The trim removed 3 bases at V and 4 bases at J, leaving 5 bases unmatched. CDR3 bases: TGCAGCGTTGACCCGACTAGCGGGAGCTCAGATACGCAGTATTTT. The encoded protein is CSVDPTSGSSDTQYF.

This clonotype was picked up many times. The V and J genes are TRBV6-5 and TRBJ2-1; the D is unclear. The CDR3 runs 15 residues. Germline CDR1 MNHEY, CDR2 SVGAGI. The germline V and J ends were trimmed by 5 bases and 0 bases, with 11 bases remaining between them. Here the CDR3 DNA reads TGTGCCAGCAGTCTCCAGTTTAGCTCCTACAATGAGCAGTTCTTC. Encoded protein: CASSLQFSSYNEQFF.

Many counts were recorded for this clonotype. The chain joins TRBV5-1 to TRBJ1-1; D is uncertain. Trimming left V 0 bases short and J 5 bases short, with 8 bases between. The germline gives CDR1 SGHRS, CDR2 YFSETQ. CDR3 length equals 13 residues. The CDR3 DNA follows: TGCGCCAGCAGCTTGGAACAGCGTACTGAAGCTTTCTTT. It specifies CASSLEQRTEAFF.

This clonotype was seen many times. DNA for the CDR3: TGTGCCAGCAGTGGGACAGGGGGTGGTCAGCCCCAGCATTTT. Encoded protein: CASSGTGGGQPQHF. The genes are TRBV6-5 and TRBJ1-5, with 11 bases identical to TRBD1. Trimming at V came to 5 bases and at J to 6 bases, leaving 3 bases not matched to a gene. The CDR3 covers 14 residues. Germline values: CDR1 MNHEY, CDR2 SVGAGI.

This clonotype was counted many times. The chain is built from TRBV2 and TRBJ1-4, with D perhaps matching TRBD1 (6 bases). Germline V CDR1 and CDR2: SNHLY, FYNNEI. CDR3 length equals 14 residues. Trimming stripped 6 bases from V and 5 bases from J, with 13 bases between. This chain's CDR3 is CASSTTTGNEKLFF. The CDR3, as DNA: TGTGCCAGCAGCACAACTACAGGGAATGAAAAACTGTTTTTT.

This clonotype showed up many times. The CDR3 DNA reads as TGTGCCAGCAGTTACGGGGCGGGAGGGCCGAATGAGCAGTTCTTC. Translating it yields CASSYGAGGPNEQFF. The chain carries TRBV6-5 and TRBJ2-1; TRBD2 agrees at 9 bases. This CDR3 contains 15 residues. The junction had 6 bases not matched to a gene; V was cut back by 2 bases and J by 7 bases. Germline V gene lookup returns CDR1 MNHEY and CDR2 SVGAGI.

This clonotype appeared many times. The chain links TRBV5-1 to TRBJ2-5, with TRBD2 identical over 13 bases. The CDR3 sequence is 16 residues long. V lost 4 bases, J lost 2 bases, and 5 bases stayed unmatched. From germline, CDR1 is SGHRS and CDR2 YFSETQ. The CDR3 sequence is CASSPRLAGGQETQYF. The CDR3 DNA is TGCGCCAGCAGCCCCCGACTAGCGGGGGGACAAGAGACCCAGTACTTC.

A remark on this clonotype: Since a much larger clone is just one base distant, this may be a read error. The V gene is TRBV28, the J gene TRBJ2-6; D possibly corresponds to TRBD2 (6 bases). With 9 bases removed from V and 0 bases from J, the gap between germline ends came to 18 bases. Germline CDR1 is MDHEN and CDR2 is SYDVKM. CDR3 length equals 17 residues. CDR3 coding DNA: TGTGCCAGTTGGGGGGTCAGTGCCTTCTCTGGGGCCAACGTCCTGACTTTC. This encodes CASWGVSAFSGANVLTF.

This clonotype was seen repeatedly, ten times or more. The chain couples TRBV19 to TRBJ2-5, with 11 bases lining up with TRBD2. Germline-derived CDR1 and CDR2 are LNHDA and SQIVND (reference sequence). CDR3 length equals 15 residues. J was trimmed by 5 bases and V by 3 bases; bases with no gene match: 5. CDR3 DNA sequence: TGTGCCAGTAGTATCACTAGCGGGAGTATGGAGACCCAGTACTTC. Its protein product is CASSITSGSMETQYF. The variable domain in full, with the rest retrieved from reference TRBV19 and TRBJ2-5, is DGGITQSPKYLFRKEGQNVTLSCEQNLNHDAMYWYRQDPGQGLRLIYYSQIVNDFQKGDIAEGYSVSREKKESFPLTVTSAQKNPTAFYLCASSITSGSMETQYFGPGTRLLVL.

The chain employs TRBV27 and TRBJ2-2, with TRBD2 matching over 7 bases. This CDR3 contains 16 residues. The V and J ends lost 1 base and 2 bases, in that order; junction bases with no gene match: 4. The germline CDR1 and CDR2 sequences are MNHEY and SMNVEV (reference sequence). This chain's CDR3 is CASSLLSSGNTGELFF. The CDR3 DNA reads TGTGCCAGCAGTTTATTGTCTAGCGGAAACACCGGGGAGCTGTTTTTT.

This clonotype was detected ten times or more. The gene calls are TRBV19 and TRBJ1-5; D is possibly TRBD1 (5 bases). Looked up from germline, CDR1 is LNHDA and CDR2 is SQIVND (reference sequence). The V gene lost 7 bases and the J gene lost 4 bases, with 14 bases spanning the gap. The CDR3 contains 14 residues. CDR3: CASTTRRGNQPQHF. DNA for the CDR3: TGTGCCAGTACAACCCGGAGGGGTAATCAGCCCCAGCATTTT.